The subject of this entry is one T cell receptor beta chain. This CDR3 has 14 residues. Trimming cost V 0 bases and J 6 bases, with 9 bases left between them. Germline V gives CDR1 ENHRY, CDR2 SYGVKD. This entry is derived from a study of blood T cell repertoires in COVID-19. For the study at large: Sites across the United States, Italy and Spain contributed samples from acute and convalescent COVID-19. Sources were T cells, B-cell-depleted T cells, or PBMCs; the material itself was cDNA or gDNA.

Authors' processing steps: Reference gene primer amplification gave estimated nucleated cell counts. The repertoire was sequenced with immunoSEQ multiplex PCR; TCRdb's copy has only in-frame clones and lacks some. Clonal size and the V and J genes are those of that table, whereas D and trimming came from the DNA. The sample holds about 180,000 clones, 80% to 90% seen once. J is TRBJ1-5 and V is TRBV10-3; D remains unclear. The receptor was isolated from a man in his 60s with acute or convalescent COVID-19. The sample consisted of peripheral blood. The CDR3 nucleotides are TGTGCCATCAGTGAGTCGACGCGGGGTCAGCCCCAGCATTTT. It translates to CAISESTRGQPQHF.